These T cell receptor beta chains were read from a single sample in a study of early T cells in non-severe SARS-CoV-2 infection. TCRdb fed the 5' RACE reads into MiXCR, producing one record per CDR3 protein. The sample includes 80,000 to 95,000 distinct CDR3 sequences, over 12% of them seen just once. Source material: whole blood. Receptors originate from an adult who was a healthcare worker with PCR-confirmed SARS-CoV-2 infection or an uninfected control (not recorded which). CDR3s include the opening cysteine and the closing phenylalanine or tryptophan. D genes are given only for firm matches. Size is stated for part of the rows, as once, few or many counts, or as a class when the clone is expanded.

v_gene	d_gene	len	abundance	j_gene	CDR3nt	CDR3aa
TRBV7-2	-	12	few	TRBJ2-3	TGTGCCAGCAATCGCAGTCCAGATACGCAGTATTTT	CASNRSPDTQYF
TRBV6-6	-	13	-	TRBJ1-1	TGTGCCAGCAGCCCTGGGTCTAATACTGAAGCTTTCTTT	CASSPGSNTEAFF
TRBV29-1	TRBD2	15	few	TRBJ2-1	TGCAGCGTCCGCCGGACTAGCGGGGGTTACAATGAGCAGTTCTTC	CSVRRTSGGYNEQFF
TRBV4-1	-	14	-	TRBJ2-1	TGCGCCAGCAGCCAAGTACGACCGATCAATGAGCAGTTCTTC	CASSQVRPINEQFF
TRBV5-8	-	16	-	TRBJ1-6	TGTGCCAGCAGCTTGGAGGCATTGGGGGGGAATTCACCCCTCCACTTT	CASSLEALGGNSPLHF
TRBV29-1	-	10	few	TRBJ1-2	TGCAGCGTTGTGGGGCCGGGCTACACCTTC	CSVVGPGYTF
TRBV5-1	-	13	few	TRBJ1-1	TGCGCCAGCAACAAGCCTCCCGGGACTGAAGCTTTCTTT	CASNKPPGTEAFF
TRBV5-4	-	15	many	TRBJ1-1	TGTGCCAGCAGCTTGGACGGACCCGTCAACACTGAAGCTTTCTTT	CASSLDGPVNTEAFF
TRBV29-1	TRBD2	13	-	TRBJ2-3	TGCAGCGTTAGACGGGGGAGGGCAGATACGCAGTATTTT	CSVRRGRADTQYF
TRBV5-1	-	14	many	TRBJ2-1	TGCGCCAGCAGCTTGGGTCAGAGCTACAATGAGCAGTTCTTC	CASSLGQSYNEQFF